This T cell receptor beta chain was found in a study of tumor-infiltrating lymphocytes in oesophageal squamous cell carcinoma. The CDR3 extends over 13 amino acids. Unmatched junction bases numbered 2, after V lost 3 bases and J lost 4 bases. MiXCR, applied by TCRdb to the PCR reads, yields one record per CDR3 protein. The sample lists roughly 13,000 distinct CDR3 sequences, approximately 50% occurring once. The TCR sequence derives from a male donor with esophageal squamous cell carcinoma. The specimen was normal esophageal tissue next to the tumor. V gene TRBV12-3 or TRBV12-4 combines with J gene TRBJ1-1; 7 positions match TRBD1. CDR3 DNA sequence: TGTGCCAGCAGTTTGGGGGACAGCACTGAAGCTTTCTTT. Translation: CASSLGDSTEAFF.